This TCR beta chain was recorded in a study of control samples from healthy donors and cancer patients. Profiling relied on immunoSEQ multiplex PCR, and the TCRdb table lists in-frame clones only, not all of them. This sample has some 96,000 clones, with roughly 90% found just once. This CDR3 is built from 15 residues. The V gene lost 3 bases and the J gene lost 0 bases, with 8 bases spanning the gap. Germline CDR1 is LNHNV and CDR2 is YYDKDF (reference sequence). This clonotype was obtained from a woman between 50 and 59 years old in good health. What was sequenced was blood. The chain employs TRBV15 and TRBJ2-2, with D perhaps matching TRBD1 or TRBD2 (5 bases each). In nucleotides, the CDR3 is TGTGCCACCAGCAGGCGAGGGGCGAACACCGGGGAGCTGTTTTTT. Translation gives CATSRRGANTGELFF.